The next 13 T cell receptor beta chains were all read from a single sample in a study of T cell responses to AZD1222 COVID-19 vaccine. Assay: immunoSEQ multiplex PCR; the TCRdb copy retains only in-frame clones and omits some. The sample consists of 80,000 to 95,000 clones, 88% of them appearing once. The source material was peripheral blood, sampled 28 days after the second AZD1222 dose. These receptors came from an adult who received the AZD1222 COVID-19 vaccine.

On this clone: One junction end disagrees with the germline gene, perhaps due to a read error. V and J are TRBV6-1 and TRBJ2-7, with D possibly being TRBD1 or TRBD2 (5 bases each). This CDR3 has 16 residues. CDR1 and CDR2 (germline): MNHNS, SASEGT. CDR3 amino acids: CASREAGTISSYEQYF. As DNA, the CDR3 is TGTGCCAGCAGAGAAGCCGGGACGATAAGCTCCTACGAGCAGTACTTC.

The chain carries TRBV21-1 and TRBJ2-4; the table's D call, TRBD1, was not checked against the DNA. TRBV21-1 is a listed pseudogene. This CDR3 region has 18 residues. CDR3 bases: TGTGCCAGCAGCAGGGGCTGGGCACAGGCGATTAAAGAAAACATTCAGTACTTC. This codes for CASSRGWAQAIKENIQYF.

The rearrangement uses TRBV6-2 or TRBV6-3 and TRBJ2-1, with D maybe TRBD2 (5 bases). V lost 0 bases, J lost 0 bases, and 6 bases lay in between. The CDR3 is made up of 15 amino acids. Germline assignment: CDR1 MNHEY and CDR2 SVGEGT. The CDR3 bases are TGTGCCAGCAGTTACTCTGGGAGCTCCTACAATGAGCAGTTCTTC. This gives the protein CASSYSGSSYNEQFF.

A few counts support this clone. The genes are TRBV6-6 and TRBJ1-1; 7 nucleotides agree with TRBD1. Germline V lookup: CDR1 MNHNY, CDR2 SVGAGI (reference sequence). Germline trimming cut 7 bases from V and 1 base from J; bases unmatched to any gene: 3. The CDR3 has 13 residues. The CDR3 loop reads CASIRTGNTEAFF. The CDR3 DNA follows: TGTGCCAGCATCCGGACAGGGAACACTGAAGCTTTCTTT.

A few counts support this clone. The J gene is TRBJ1-1, the V gene TRBV11-3; a weak D match, TRBD1 (5 bases). Trimming removed 10 bases at V and 7 bases at J, with 16 bases between. The CDR3 loop spans 12 amino acids. CDR1 is SGHNT, CDR2 YENEEA, per germline. The CDR3 loop reads CAIRQGLGEAFF. CDR3 nucleotides: TGTGCCATCCGGCAGGGATTGGGTGAAGCTTTCTTT.

The chain carries TRBV5-1 and TRBJ2-7, with TRBD2 matching 8 bases. Trimming removed 3 bases from V and 4 bases from J; junction bases left unmatched: 3. The CDR3 is 13 amino acids. Germline V lookup: CDR1 SGHRS, CDR2 YFSETQ. CDR3 sequence reads: CASSWAGGYEQYF. CDR3 bases: TGCGCCAGCAGCTGGGCGGGAGGTTACGAGCAGTACTTC.

V usage is TRBV9 and J usage is TRBJ1-6, with 10 bases identical to TRBD1. Trimming took 3 bases from V and 7 from J; bases not matched to a gene: 1. The CDR3 sequence is 14 residues long. Germline V gives CDR1 SGDLS, CDR2 YYNGEE. The DNA for the CDR3 is TGTGCCAGCAGCGGGGGACAGGGGAATTCACCCCTCCACTTT. Translating it yields CASSGGQGNSPLHF.

The V and J genes are TRBV3-1 (or the pseudogene TRBV3-2) and TRBJ2-1; the match to TRBD2 covers 11 bases. The ends lost 1 base at V and 6 bases at J; junction bases unmatched: 11. Germline CDR1 is LGHDT and CDR2 is YNNKEL (reference sequence). CDR3 length: 18 residues. CDR3 residues: CASSQAGQTSGRRNEQFF. CDR3 nucleotides: TGTGCCAGCAGCCAAGCTGGACAAACTAGCGGGAGACGCAATGAGCAGTTCTTC.

The table lists this clone with a count of one. The CDR3 region is CASRQGSSYNSPLHF. The CDR3 DNA is TGTGCCAGCCGACAGGGGAGCTCCTATAATTCACCCCTCCACTTT. This chain links TRBV6-6 with TRBJ1-6; 8 bases fit TRBD1. Germline V lookup: CDR1 MNHNY, CDR2 SVGAGI (reference sequence). This CDR3 region has 15 residues. With V trimmed by 8 bases and J by 0 bases, 3 bases remained unmatched.

The chain recombines TRBV14 with TRBJ2-3; tentatively, D is TRBD2 (6 bases). The V end was cut by 6 bases, the J end by 0 bases, with 13 bases between. From germline, CDR1 is SGHDN and CDR2 FVKESK. The CDR3 runs 15 residues. The CDR3 spells CASSRSGSSTDTQYF. The CDR3 DNA is TGTGCCAGCAGTCGGAGCGGGTCTAGCACAGATACGCAGTATTTT. Filled out from reference TRBV14 and TRBJ2-3, the complete variable domain reads EAGVTQFPSHSVIEKGQTVTLRCDPISGHDNLYWYRRVMGKEIKFLLHFVKESKQDESGMPNNRFLAERTGGTYSTLKVQPAELEDSGVYFCASSRSGSSTDTQYFGPGTRLTVL.

This chain links TRBV2 with TRBJ1-1; D is undetermined. Germline values: CDR1 SNHLY, CDR2 FYNNEI. The CDR3 length is 14 residues. V lost 3 bases and J lost 0, with 8 bases in between. In DNA form, the CDR3 reads TGTGCCAGCAGTGACCCGGACCTGAACACTGAAGCTTTCTTT. Translated: CASSDPDLNTEAFF.

This clone was observed once. V gene TRBV29-1 combines with J gene TRBJ1-1; D possibly corresponds to TRBD1 (5 bases). This CDR3 has 14 residues. Deletions cut 6 bases from V and 1 base from J, with 15 bases between. Germline CDR1 SQVTM, CDR2 ANQGSEA. This CDR3 reads CSVRDGFSNTEAFF. CDR3 sequence (DNA): TGCAGCGTCAGGGACGGATTTTCGAACACTGAAGCTTTCTTT.

The chain has TRBV10-1 and TRBJ2-7; the D is unclear. There are 14 residues in the CDR3. Germline CDR1 is WNHNN and CDR2 is SYGVQD (reference sequence). The ends were cut back, 5 bases at V and 2 bases at J, with 13 bases in the middle. In DNA form, the CDR3 reads TGCGCCAGCAGTCTCTCTAGGGATACCTACGAGCAGTACTTC. Protein product: CASSLSRDTYEQYF.